What follows describes a single TCR beta chain. Unsorted libraries were derived from 2 million PBMCs stored at -80 C. Each TCR transcript was tagged with a 10-nucleotide random UMI during 5'RACE. One entry per CDR3 protein, called by TCRdb with MiXCR from the 5' RACE reads. The table includes 20,000 or so distinct CDR3 sequences, about 2.6% detected once. Trimming at V came to 1 base and at J to 0 bases, leaving 3 bases not matched to a gene. The germline CDR1 and CDR2 sequences are LNHNV and YYDKDF (reference sequence). CDR3 length equals 18 residues. The sample originates from a study of neurological immune-mediated disorders.

Sequenced input: PBMCs. The chain has TRBV15 and TRBJ2-6; 10 positions match TRBD2. The receptor was isolated from a woman aged 18-29 years with multiple sclerosis. CDR3 in DNA: TGTGCCACCAGCAGAGGGACTAGCGGTAGCTCTGGGGCCAACGTCCTGACTTTC. This gives the protein CATSRGTSGSSGANVLTF.